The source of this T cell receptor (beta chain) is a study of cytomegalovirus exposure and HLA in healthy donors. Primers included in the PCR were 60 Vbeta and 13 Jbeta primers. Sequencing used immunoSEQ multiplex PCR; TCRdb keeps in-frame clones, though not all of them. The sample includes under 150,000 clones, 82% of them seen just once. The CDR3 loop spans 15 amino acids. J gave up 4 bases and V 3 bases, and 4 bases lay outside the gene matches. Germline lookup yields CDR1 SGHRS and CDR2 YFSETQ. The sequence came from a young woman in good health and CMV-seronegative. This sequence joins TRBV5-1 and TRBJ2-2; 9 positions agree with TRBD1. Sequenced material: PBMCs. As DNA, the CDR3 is TGCGCCAGCAGCTGGGGGACAGGGAGCACCGGGGAGCTGTTTTTT. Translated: CASSWGTGSTGELFF.